The clone carrying this T cell receptor beta chain has more than one count but fewer than ten. What it recognizes is unknown. This sample stems from a study of T-cell memory formation after mild COVID-19. Study results and limitations: Balance between CD4 and CD8 was seen in clones contracting day 15 to 85, and a CD4+ lean was seen in later expanders.

Trimming removed 1 base at V and 2 bases at J, with 13 bases between. There are 16 residues in the CDR3. Germline V lookup: CDR1 SGHTA, CDR2 FQGNSA. Each CDR3 protein is one row after TCRdb ran MiXCR on the 5' RACE reads. This table has roughly 580,000 distinct CDR3 sequences, roughly 18% appearing once. The TCR originated in an adult woman who had mild COVID-19 (a few samples of this study predate the infection). Cell type and time point are not known. The chain recombines TRBV7-2 with TRBJ2-3; tentatively, D is TRBD1 (6 bases). The sample comprised PBMCs or a T cell subset sorted from them (not recorded which). CDR3 in amino acids: CASSLGSGAFTDTQYF. CDR3 bases: TGTGCCAGCAGCTTAGGTTCAGGGGCCTTCACAGATACGCAGTATTTT.